The 29 T cell receptor beta chains below come from one sample, sequenced in a study of T cells in women clearing cervical HPV infection. Clones were read by immunoSEQ multiplex PCR, and TCRdb kept only the in-frame ones, dropping some. This repertoire includes tens of thousands of clones. Sequenced material: blood buffy coat. These receptors were taken from a woman aged 18 to 69 with a cervical HPV16 infection that either progressed to CIN3+ or cleared (not recorded which).

As for this clone: The read halts 3 residues ahead of the CDR3 end, with the missing end drawn from the germline J gene. The rearrangement joins TRBV18 to TRBJ2-3; 7 nucleotides align to TRBD1. CDR3 length equals 19 residues. CDR1 and CDR2 from the germline V gene are KGHSH and LQKENI. Incomplete CDR3 DNA: TGTGCCAGCTCACCTCCCGGGACAGAAAACTACCCTGATGGAGAGACG. Translated, it gives CASSPPGTENYPDGET. The complete CDR3 sequence is CASSPPGTENYPDGETQYF.

As for this clone: The read terminates 3 residues before the CDR3 end, so the remaining end is supplied by the germline J gene. The chain is built from TRBV7-3 and TRBJ2-3; 8 positions match TRBD2. From germline, CDR1 is SGHTA and CDR2 FQGTGA. Unmatched junction bases numbered 3, after V lost 1 base and J lost 3 bases. This CDR3 contains 15 residues. The sequenced CDR3 bases are TGTGCCAGCAGCTTAAGGCGGGAGGATACAGATACG. This codes for CASSLRREDTDT. The whole CDR3 protein reads CASSLRREDTDTQYF.

Comments on this clone: The CDR3 end is not reached by the read, which stops 3 residues before it; the germline J gene fills it in. This chain links TRBV7-6 with TRBJ1-2, with TRBD1 identical over 9 bases. V trimming: 5 bases; J trimming: 4 bases; junction bases outside the gene matches: 8. The CDR3 sequence is 15 residues long. In germline, CDR1 is SGHVS, CDR2 FNYEAQ. CDR3 bases read: TGTGCCAGCAGCCCCCAGGGACAGGGCTCCTATGGC. As protein: CASSPQGQGSYG. In full, the CDR3 is CASSPQGQGSYGYTF.

This clone registers medium-sized by frequency. Compared with germline, one end of the junction differs, possibly owing to a read error. The read halts 3 residues ahead of the CDR3 end, with the missing end drawn from the germline J gene. The gene calls are TRBV29-1 and TRBJ2-3; a weak D match, TRBD2 (5 bases). CDR3 length equals 12 residues. Germline V CDR1 and CDR2: SQVTM, ANQGSEA. Incomplete CDR3 DNA: TGCAGCGTCGAAGCCGTAGCGGATACG. It codes for CSVEAVADT. The CDR3 as a whole reads CSVEAVADTQYF.

For this clone: The CDR3 is cut off 3 residues early in the read; its end comes from the germline J gene. The chain couples TRBV7-2 to TRBJ2-5; D may be TRBD1 (5 bases). The CDR3 is 13 residues long. Germline lookup yields CDR1 SGHTA and CDR2 FQGNSA. Trimming took off 3 bases at V and 2 bases at J, with 7 bases between the two ends. This CDR3 is CASSFRVQETQYF. CDR3 DNA (partial): TGTGCCAGCAGCTTCAGGGTTCAAGAGACC. Complete variable domain (other parts from reference TRBV7-2 and TRBJ2-5): GAGVSQSPSNKVTEKGKDVELRCDPISGHTALYWYRQSLGQGLEFLIYFQGNSAPDKSGLPSDRFSAERTGGSVSTLTIQRTQQEDSAVYLCASSFRVQETQYFGPGTRLLVL.

On this clone: The read ends 3 residues shy of where the CDR3 ends; the end is completed using the germline J gene. V is TRBV20-1 and J is TRBJ2-1, with 14 bases that match TRBD2. The CDR3 loop spans 15 amino acids. CDR1 DFQATT and CDR2 SNEGSKA come from the germline V gene (reference sequence). Germline trimming cut 3 bases from V and 8 bases from J; bases unmatched to any gene: 6. CDR3 bases read: TGCAGTGCTAGCGGGACTAGCGGGGGCAGGGATGAG. This gives the protein CSASGTSGGRDE. The full CDR3 is CSASGTSGGRDEQFF.

On this clone: The read terminates 3 residues before the CDR3 end, so the remaining end is supplied by the germline J gene. V usage is TRBV9 and J usage is TRBJ1-5; weak D call: TRBD1 (6 bases). The CDR3 extends over 15 amino acids. Between the trimmed V and J ends, which lost 4 bases and 2 bases, there was a span of 13 bases. The germline CDR1 and CDR2 sequences are SGDLS and YYNGEE. This CDR3 reads CASSPTGLGNQPQHF. The sequenced CDR3 bases are TGTGCCAGCAGCCCCACAGGGTTGGGCAATCAGCCC.

On this clone: The DNA ends 3 residues before the CDR3 does, and the rest of the CDR3 is filled in from the germline J gene. The V gene is TRBV11-2, the J gene TRBJ1-5; 7 bases align to TRBD1. V lost 4 bases, J lost 8 bases, and 8 bases stayed unmatched. CDR1 is SGHAT and CDR2 is FQNNGV in the germline V gene. This CDR3 has 14 residues. The chain's CDR3 is CASSSTGVGEPQHF. The covered CDR3 bases are TGTGCCAGCAGCTCAACAGGGGTGGGAGAGCCC.

For this clone: The CDR3 extends 3 residues past the end of the read, so its final part is completed from the germline J gene. In the same sample, other DNA sequences code for this CDR3. This chain connects TRBV7-9 to TRBJ1-3; 10 nucleotides match TRBD1. The CDR3 sequence is 15 residues long. V trimming: 6 bases; J trimming: 4 bases; junction bases outside the gene matches: 6. Germline V gene lookup returns CDR1 SEHNR and CDR2 FQNEAQ (reference sequence). Here the CDR3 reads CASSRQGAAGNTIYF. The CDR3 DNA, read in part, is TGTGCCAGCAGTAGACAGGGGGCAGCGGGAAACACC.

As concerns this clone: Read coverage stops 3 residues before the CDR3 terminus; the germline J gene supplies the remainder. The chain couples TRBV4-1 to TRBJ2-3; 8 bases match TRBD2. Germline CDR1 reads MGHRA; CDR2 reads YSYEKL. The CDR3 consists of 16 residues. With 4 bases clipped from V and 3 bases from J, the junction kept 9 bases outside the gene matches. The sequenced CDR3 bases are TGCGCCAGCAGCCCGGGGGGGAGGAAGAGGACAGATACG. Translation: CASSPGGRKRTDT. The entire CDR3 protein is CASSPGGRKRTDTQYF.

Concerning this clone itself: The CDR3 extends 3 residues past the end of the read, so its final part is completed from the germline J gene. This chain links TRBV5-4 with TRBJ1-4; TRBD1 agrees at 8 bases. Trimming removed 2 bases from V and 8 bases from J; junction bases left unmatched: 5. Germline V gene sequence: CDR1 SGHNT, CDR2 YYREEE (reference sequence). The CDR3 extends over 14 amino acids. The CDR3 DNA, read in part, is TGTGCCAGCAGCTTAGGACAGGGTTTCGAAAAA. Translation gives CASSLGQGFEK. The full CDR3 protein is CASSLGQGFEKLFF.

A note on this clone: The CDR3 extends 3 residues past the end of the read, so its final part is completed from the germline J gene. The V gene is TRBV7-6, the J gene TRBJ1-1; the match to TRBD1 covers 7 bases. Germline V gene sequence: CDR1 SGHVS, CDR2 FNYEAQ. The J segment lost 1 base and the V segment lost 5 bases, leaving 10 bases of the junction unmatched. The CDR3 length is 16 residues. CDR3 DNA, as far as it was read: TGTGCCAGCAGCCGAGGGGTGGGACAGACGAACACTGAA. Amino acids: CASSRGVGQTNTE. The CDR3, in full, reads CASSRGVGQTNTEAFF.

Worth noting for this clone: Coverage ceases 3 residues before the CDR3 finishes, and the germline J gene fills in the end. The chain employs TRBV29-1 and TRBJ2-1, with TRBD2 matching over 14 bases. J was trimmed by 8 bases and V by 4 bases; bases with no gene match: 4. In germline, CDR1 is SQVTM, CDR2 ANQGSEA. This CDR3 region has 14 residues. The sequenced CDR3 bases are TGCAGCGTTGCTAGGACTAGCGGGGGGTATGAG. Protein: CSVARTSGGYE. In full, the CDR3 reads CSVARTSGGYEQFF.

Notes on this clone: The read stops 3 residues short of the end of the CDR3; the missing end is completed from the germline J gene. The gene calls are TRBV7-2 and TRBJ1-4; TRBD1 agrees at 10 bases. Germline V gene sequence: CDR1 SGHTA, CDR2 FQGNSA. This CDR3 is 15 amino acids long. J gave up 8 bases and V 5 bases, and 8 bases lay outside the gene matches. The sequenced CDR3 bases are TGTGCCAGCAGCATAACCGGGACAGGGGACGAAAAA. Its translation: CASSITGTGDEK. The complete CDR3 sequence is CASSITGTGDEKLFF.

CDR3 protein: CASSWGGGAQETQYF. The sequenced part of the CDR3 DNA is TGTGCCAGCAGCTGGGGAGGGGGGGCCCAAGAGACC. The rearrangement links TRBV5-4 to TRBJ2-5; TRBD2 might be the D (7 bases). The read stops 3 residues short of the end of the CDR3; the missing end is completed from the germline J gene. Germline CDR1 is SGHNT and CDR2 is YYREEE (reference sequence). The CDR3 covers 15 residues. The germline V and J ends were trimmed by 3 bases and 1 base, with 13 bases remaining between them.

Of note for this clone: The CDR3 extends 3 residues past the end of the read, so its final part is completed from the germline J gene. This chain connects TRBV5-6 to TRBJ1-1; maybe TRBD1 (5 bases). Germline CDR1 and CDR2: SGHDT and YYEEEE. The CDR3 spans 13 residues. The ends were cut back, 7 bases at V and 0 bases at J, with 10 bases in the middle. The CDR3 is CASAAGMNTEAFF. The sequenced part of the CDR3 DNA is TGTGCCAGCGCGGCAGGGATGAACACTGAA.

As for this clone: The observed sequence ends 3 residues before the CDR3 terminus, with the missing tail filled in from the germline J gene. This chain connects TRBV7-2 to TRBJ2-5, with 8 bases that match TRBD2. The CDR3 is 16 amino acids. V was pared by 0 bases and J by 4 bases, with 7 bases of the junction left unmatched. Germline CDR1 and CDR2: SGHTA and FQGNSA. CDR3 loop: CASSLARAGDGETQYF. The CDR3 DNA, read in part, is TGTGCCAGCAGCTTAGCTAGAGCGGGGGATGGAGAGACC.

The CDR3 spells CASSTNSINTEAFF. The sequenced CDR3 bases are TGTGCCAGTAGTACTAACAGTATAAACACTGAA. This chain links TRBV19 with TRBJ1-1; D remains unclear. The read ends 3 residues before the CDR3 terminus; that terminus is restored from the germline J gene. This CDR3 spans 14 amino acids. Germline lookup yields CDR1 LNHDA and CDR2 SQIVND (reference sequence). V was clipped by 4 bases and J by 2 bases, with 11 bases between them.

Notes on this clone: The read comes to an end 3 residues before the CDR3 does, leaving the germline J gene to fill in the end. The chain combines TRBV18 with TRBJ1-4; D possibly corresponds to TRBD1 (6 bases). V was trimmed by 3 bases and J by 7 bases, leaving 15 bases between them. The CDR3 is 15 residues long. Germline assignment: CDR1 KGHSH and CDR2 LQKENI. CDR3 bases read: TGTGCCAGCTCACCGGACAGCCAGATTGGTGAAAAA. It encodes CASSPDSQIGEK. In full, the CDR3 reads CASSPDSQIGEKLFF. The full variable domain, with the rest looked up from reference TRBV18 and TRBJ1-4, is NAGVMQNPRHLVRRRGQEARLRCSPMKGHSHVYWYRQLPEEGLKFMVYLQKENIIDESGMPKERFSAEFPKEGPSILRIQQVVRGDSAAYFCASSPDSQIGEKLFFGSGTQLSVL.

A note on this clone: The missing CDR3 end, 3 residues past where the read stops, is filled in from the germline J gene. This rearrangement joins TRBV19 to TRBJ2-1; 8 bases map to TRBD1. There are 13 residues in the CDR3. V lost 7 bases, J lost 7 bases, and 6 bases stayed unmatched. Germline values: CDR1 LNHDA, CDR2 SQIVND (reference sequence). This CDR3 is CASTQGASNEQFF. CDR3 DNA, as far as it was read: TGTGCCAGTACCCAGGGGGCTTCGAATGAG.

About this clone: The read stops 3 residues short of the end of the CDR3; the missing end is completed from the germline J gene. The V and J genes are TRBV20-1 and TRBJ2-3; TRBD1 aligns across 9 bases. Unmatched junction bases numbered 8, after V lost 6 bases and J lost 4 bases. The CDR3 spans 14 residues. Germline CDR1 is DFQATT and CDR2 is SNEGSKA (reference sequence). The CDR3: CSAADRGISDTQYF. CDR3 DNA (partial): TGCAGTGCGGCGGACAGGGGAATTTCAGATACG.

CDR3 sequence: CSVEGQAGPHSYNEQFF. Incomplete CDR3 DNA: TGCAGCGTTGAGGGTCAGGCCGGTCCTCACTCCTACAATGAG. The chain couples TRBV29-1 to TRBJ2-1; D is undetermined. From the germline J gene comes the end of the CDR3, since the read stops 3 residues before it. Germline V gene lookup returns CDR1 SQVTM and CDR2 ANQGSEA. The CDR3 spans 17 residues. V was shortened by 3 bases and J by 0 bases, with 18 bases between the two germline ends.

Remarks on this clone: The CDR3 is cut off 3 residues early in the read; its end comes from the germline J gene. The rearrangement joins TRBV7-2 to TRBJ1-2, with TRBD1 matching over 7 bases. The CDR3 covers 15 residues. The germline V gene has CDR1 SGHTA and CDR2 FQGNSA. The CDR3: CASSLRGGSYNDYTF. CDR3 DNA (partial): TGTGCCAGCAGCTTAAGAGGGGGCTCCTACAATGAC.

In regard to this clone: The read comes to an end 3 residues before the CDR3 does, leaving the germline J gene to fill in the end. The chain combines TRBV20-1 with TRBJ1-2; D perhaps matches TRBD1 (6 bases). CDR3 size: 15 residues. Germline lookup yields CDR1 DFQATT and CDR2 SNEGSKA (reference sequence). The chain's CDR3 is CSARGGALTGKGYTF. The sequenced part of the CDR3 DNA is TGCAGTGCTAGAGGAGGGGCACTTACAGGGAAGGGC.

Comments on this clone: The read comes to an end 3 residues before the CDR3 does, leaving the germline J gene to fill in the end. The gene calls are TRBV19 and TRBJ2-1, with 8 positions matching TRBD2. Germline V CDR1 and CDR2: LNHDA, SQIVND (reference sequence). V shed 5 bases and J 9 bases; nucleotides not matched to a gene: 6. This CDR3 spans 13 amino acids. CDR3 DNA, as far as it was read: TGTGCCAGTAGTGCGGGACTAGTCAGTGAG. This codes for CASSAGLVSE. The full CDR3 protein is CASSAGLVSEQFF.

With respect to this clone: With the read ending 3 residues before the CDR3 end, the germline J gene is used to fill in that end. The J gene is TRBJ1-4, the V gene TRBV7-9; D uncertain. Germline CDR1 is SEHNR and CDR2 is FQNEAQ (reference sequence). The CDR3 has 13 residues. Trimming took off 5 bases at V and 8 bases at J, with 12 bases between the two ends. The sequenced CDR3 bases are TGTGCCAGCAGCCCTAGTGGTGGGGAAAAA. Residues: CASSPSGGEK. The CDR3 in full is CASSPSGGEKLFF.

Concerning this clone itself: The DNA ends 3 residues before the CDR3 does, and the rest of the CDR3 is filled in from the germline J gene. This chain joins TRBV18 and TRBJ1-4; 9 nucleotides agree with TRBD1. There are 15 residues in the CDR3. Trimming at V came to 6 bases and at J to 4 bases, leaving 6 bases not matched to a gene. Germline CDR1 and CDR2: KGHSH and LQKENI. CDR3 bases read: TGTGCCAGCTCTCCCGGGACAGGGATTAATGAAAAA. Translated, it gives CASSPGTGINEK. The complete CDR3 protein is CASSPGTGINEKLFF.

Worth noting for this clone: The observed sequence ends 3 residues before the CDR3 terminus, with the missing tail filled in from the germline J gene. The V gene is TRBV18, the J gene TRBJ1-6; 8 bases match TRBD1. The CDR3 is 15 amino acids. Germline V CDR1 and CDR2: KGHSH, LQKENI. V lost 3 bases to trimming and J lost 9 bases; unmatched junction nucleotides: 7. This CDR3 reads CASSPEQGGFSPLHF. The CDR3 bases that were read are TGTGCCAGCTCACCTGAACAGGGGGGATTTTCACCC.

Of note for this clone: The read terminates 3 residues before the CDR3 end, so the remaining end is supplied by the germline J gene. The V gene is TRBV20-1, the J gene TRBJ2-7, with 7 positions matching TRBD1. This CDR3 comprises 13 residues. The J segment lost 4 bases and the V segment lost 5 bases, leaving 8 bases of the junction unmatched. Germline CDR1 reads DFQATT; CDR2 reads SNEGSKA (reference sequence). The sequenced CDR3 bases are TGCAGTGCTGGAAAGACAGGGACATACGAG. Amino acids: CSAGKTGTYE. The full CDR3 is CSAGKTGTYEQYF.